The 2 T cell receptor beta chains below all came from one sample that was sequenced in a study of blood T cell repertoires in COVID-19. Assay: immunoSEQ multiplex PCR; the TCRdb copy retains only in-frame clones and omits some. The data contain about 160,000 clones, 65% to 85% of them singletons. The material sequenced was peripheral blood. These receptors were taken from a woman aged 80 or over with active or convalescent COVID-19.

V is TRBV19 and J is TRBJ2-5, with 10 bases identical to TRBD1. Unmatched junction bases numbered 7, after V lost 5 bases and J lost 4 bases. Per the germline V gene, CDR1 is LNHDA and CDR2 is SQIVND (reference sequence). The CDR3 covers 15 residues. The CDR3 here is CASSPRGDRGETQYF. Written as DNA, the CDR3 is TGTGCCAGTAGTCCAAGGGGGGACAGGGGAGAGACCCAGTACTTC. Complete variable domain (other parts from reference TRBV19 and TRBJ2-5): DGGITQSPKYLFRKEGQNVTLSCEQNLNHDAMYWYRQDPGQGLRLIYYSQIVNDFQKGDIAEGYSVSREKKESFPLTVTSAQKNPTAFYLCASSPRGDRGETQYFGPGTRLLVL.

This sequence joins TRBV19 and TRBJ1-5, with TRBD1 matching over 8 bases. This CDR3 has 14 amino acids. Germline lookup yields CDR1 LNHDA and CDR2 SQIVND (reference sequence). The junction had 8 bases not matched to a gene; V was cut back by 7 bases and J by 6 bases. CDR3 residues: CASTETGVRQPQHF. The CDR3 bases are TGTGCCAGTACCGAGACAGGGGTACGTCAGCCCCAGCATTTT.